This T cell receptor (beta chain) was identified during a study of PD-1 blockade in classical Hodgkin lymphoma. Turning to this clone: Its antigen is undetermined.

The protocol was immunoSEQ multiplex PCR, while the TCRdb copy is restricted to in-frame clones and leaves out a portion. The table includes about 8,500 clones, approximately 88% detected once. The study, taken as a whole, reports: Unlike CD8+ TCR diversity, which did not rise significantly by C4D1, CD4+ TCR diversity did. Reports described newly diagnosed patients as having lower baseline TCR diversity than healthy donors.

Time point here: cycle 4 day 1 (C4D1), after 5 to 7 weeks of nivolumab. Each of the patients experienced relapse following autologous stem cell transplantation, and their brentuximab vedotin exposure differed. This CDR3 contains 15 residues. Germline V gene lookup returns CDR1 MNHEY and CDR2 SVGAGI. V lost 2 bases, J lost 8 bases, and 8 bases stayed unmatched. This clonotype originated in a human donor with classical Hodgkin lymphoma. Sequenced material: peripheral blood mononuclear cells (PBMCs), taken before the fourth cycle of nivolumab. The chain combines TRBV6-5 with TRBJ2-1, with 8 bases fitting TRBD2. The CDR3 is CASSYPRGGFHEQFF. The DNA for the CDR3 is TGTGCCAGCAGTTACCCTCGGGGGGGGTTTCATGAGCAGTTCTTC.